The text below deals with one T cell receptor (beta chain). This specimen comes from a study of PD-1 blockade in classical Hodgkin lymphoma. Assay used: immunoSEQ multiplex PCR; TCRdb lists only in-frame clones, some missing. The sample lists roughly 36,000 clones, over 65% occurring once. The V gene's germline CDR1 is MNHEY and CDR2 SMNVEV (reference sequence). The CDR3 is 13 amino acids. Trimming cost V 5 bases and J 5 bases, with 13 bases left between them. The time point was: cycle 4 day 1 (C4D1), after more than five weeks of nivolumab. Autologous stem cell transplantation was followed by relapse in every patient, and brentuximab vedotin exposure varied.

The input for sequencing was peripheral blood mononuclear cells (PBMCs), taken before the fourth cycle of nivolumab. This clonotype was sampled from a human donor with classical Hodgkin lymphoma. J is TRBJ2-7 and V is TRBV27, with D unresolved. The CDR3 loop reads CASSVSSRNEQYF. CDR3 sequence (DNA): TGTGCCAGCAGTGTGAGCTCGAGAAACGAGCAGTACTTC.